These T cell receptor beta chains were read from a single sample in a study of T cell responses to AZD1222 COVID-19 vaccine. Measured with immunoSEQ multiplex PCR; TCRdb has only the in-frame clones, and not every one. The table lists about 170,000 clones, about 85% of them singletons. Sequences were derived from peripheral blood, sampled on day 0 of AZD1222 vaccination. Receptors were obtained from an adult in good health. CDR3s include the opening cysteine and the closing phenylalanine or tryptophan. Fields, in order: D gene, clone size, J gene, V gene, CDR3 DNA, CDR3 protein. The D gene is left open where the match is weak. Not every row has a clone size; where given, it reads once, few, many or a size class.

>.|.|TRBJ2-7|TRBV3-1/TRBV3-2
TGTGCCAGCAGCCAAGTCCACTACGAGCAGTACTTC
CASSQVHYEQYF
>.|.|TRBJ2-7|TRBV3-1/TRBV3-2
TGTGCCAGCAGCCACTGGCGGACTAAGACTAACTCCTACGAGCAGTACTTC
CASSHWRTKTNSYEQYF
>TRBD2|.|TRBJ2-1|TRBV7-9
TGTGCCAGCAGCCAGGGTACTAGCGGGAGTAATGAGCAGTTCTTC
CASSQGTSGSNEQFF
>TRBD1|.|TRBJ1-4|TRBV7-9
TGTGCCAGCAGCTTATATGGGACAGGGAACGAAAAACTGTTTTTT
CASSLYGTGNEKLFF
>TRBD1|.|TRBJ1-1|TRBV2
TGTGCCAGCAGTGGAGGTCGAGGTAAACAGGGGCCAGAAGCTTTCTTT
CASSGGRGKQGPEAFF
>TRBD2|.|TRBJ2-1|TRBV5-1
TGCGCCAGCAGCAACAGACTAGCGGGGAAGGCCCTAATGAATGAGCAGTTCTTC
CASSNRLAGKALMNEQFF
>TRBD2|.|TRBJ2-1|TRBV7-8
TGTGCCAGCAGCTCCCCTGATTCCGGGAGGGCCGGTAATGAGCAGTTCTTC
CASSSPDSGRAGNEQFF
>.|few|TRBJ1-3|TRBV7-9
TGTGCCAGCAGCTTAAAGGACCTAAGCTCTGGAAACACCATATATTTT
CASSLKDLSSGNTIYF
>.|.|TRBJ2-1|TRBV3-1/TRBV3-2
TGTGCCAGCAGCCAGCCTGGGGCCAATTACAATGAGCAGTTCTTC
CASSQPGANYNEQFF
>.|.|TRBJ1-5|TRBV2
TGTGCCAGCAGTCAGACCGCTTCACCACAACATTTT
CASSQTASPQHF
>.|.|TRBJ2-7|TRBV6-5
TGTGCCAGCAGTTACCTTCGGGAAACAACCTACGAGCAGTACTTC
CASSYLRETTYEQYF
>.|once|TRBJ2-7|TRBV7-2
TGTGCCAGCAGCCGGGACCCTTATTACGAGCAGTACTTC
CASSRDPYYEQYF
>.|.|TRBJ2-5|TRBV11-2
TGTGCCAGCAGGTTAGGCGGTAGCGTAGAGACCCAGTACTTC
CASRLGGSVETQYF
>TRBD1|once|TRBJ1-2|TRBV6-1
TGTGCCAGCAGTGAAGGGGGGGACAGGGCCCTTCGCTATGGCTACACCTTC
CASSEGGDRALRYGYTF
>.|.|TRBJ1-6|TRBV3-1/TRBV3-2
TGTGCCAGCAGCCAAGGACCCGACGGCCGACGGGGGAAAAATTCACCCCTCCACTTT
CASSQGPDGRRGKNSPLHF
>.|.|TRBJ1-5|TRBV11-2
TGTGCCAGCAGCTCCCTCCCGATTACAGCCTGGGACAATCAGCCCCAGCATTTT
CASSSLPITAWDNQPQHF
>TRBD1|.|TRBJ1-6|TRBV29-1
TGCAGCGTTAACAGGGGCGCGGGTTCACCCCTCCACTTT
CSVNRGAGSPLHF
>TRBD1|.|TRBJ2-7|TRBV4-1
TGCGCCAGCAGCCATATCTCAAGGGGGGGGACAGGGAGATACGAGCAGTACTTC
CASSHISRGGTGRYEQYF
>.|.|TRBJ2-7|TRBV20-1
TGCAGTGCTAATAAGGGACGCGAGCAGTACTTC
CSANKGREQYF
>.|.|TRBJ2-2|TRBV4-2
TGTGCCAGCAGCCAAGGGTCGGGAGACTACACCGGGGAGCTGTTTTTT
CASSQGSGDYTGELFF
>TRBD1|.|TRBJ1-4|TRBV7-8
TGTGCCAGCAGCCCCCGGGACAGGGACTATACAACTAATGAAAAACTGTTTTTT
CASSPRDRDYTTNEKLFF
>TRBD1|.|TRBJ1-1|TRBV7-3
TGTGCCAGCAGCATAACGGGACAGGGGGACACTGAAGCTTTCTTT
CASSITGQGDTEAFF
>TRBD1|.|TRBJ1-2|TRBV5-4
TGTGCCAGCAGCCTCACAGGGGGCCACCGGTATGGCTACACCTTC
CASSLTGGHRYGYTF
>.|.|TRBJ2-7|TRBV18
TGTGCCAGCTCACCGAATTTAGGCTACGAGCAGTACTTC
CASSPNLGYEQYF
>.|.|TRBJ1-4|TRBV5-1
TGCGCCAGCAGCTTGGATCGGGGCGGGAATGAAAAACTGTTTTTT
CASSLDRGGNEKLFF
>TRBD1|.|TRBJ1-1|TRBV4-1
TGCGCCAGCAGCCACGATCCACTCACAGGGGACCCTGAAGCTTTCTTT
CASSHDPLTGDPEAFF
>.|.|TRBJ1-1|TRBV7-9
TGTGCCAGCAGCAACCCAGACAGGCGAGCTTTCTTT
CASSNPDRRAFF
>.|once|TRBJ2-1|TRBV4-1
TGCGCCAGCAGCCCGCGGAATGTAGAGGGGAATGAGCAGTTCTTC
CASSPRNVEGNEQFF
>.|.|TRBJ1-3|TRBV19
TGTGCCAGTAGCCCCGGTGGAAACACCATATATTTT
CASSPGGNTIYF
>.|.|TRBJ2-1|TRBV7-2
TGTGCCAGCAGCTTAATGGTAGCGGTGGAGCAGTTCTTC
CASSLMVAVEQFF
>TRBD1|.|TRBJ2-7|TRBV18
TGTGCCAGCTCATCCGGGACAGGGGCTGGGGAGCAGTACTTC
CASSSGTGAGEQYF
>.|.|TRBJ1-2|TRBV5-1
TGCGCCAGCAGCTTTGGGGGGACCGATGGCTACACCTTC
CASSFGGTDGYTF
>.|.|TRBJ1-2|TRBV19
TGTGCCACCCTAGACACCAACTATGGCTACACCTTC
CATLDTNYGYTF
>TRBD2|.|TRBJ2-1|TRBV2
TGTGCCAGCAGGGGGGACTACCAAGAGGGGGAGCAGTTCTTC
CASRGDYQEGEQFF
>.|.|TRBJ1-1|TRBV19
TGTGCCAGTAGTATAGATCAGTTAAGCACTGAAGCTTTCTTT
CASSIDQLSTEAFF
>TRBD1|.|TRBJ1-5|TRBV6-2/TRBV6-3
TGTGCCAGCAGTTACAGGGGGCCCCAGGTCAGCCAGCCCCAGCATTTT
CASSYRGPQVSQPQHF
>.|once|TRBJ2-2|TRBV5-5
TGTGCCAGCAGCTTATTGATGTCTTCGAACACCGGGGAGCTGTTTTTT
CASSLLMSSNTGELFF
>.|.|TRBJ1-3|TRBV7-9
TGTGCCAGCAGACGCACGGCACAGACTGGAAACACCATATATTTT
CASRRTAQTGNTIYF
>TRBD2|.|TRBJ2-7|TRBV5-5
TGTGCCAGCAGCTTTGGACCCCTAGCGGGAGGATCCTACGAGCAGTACTTC
CASSFGPLAGGSYEQYF
>.|.|TRBJ2-1|TRBV11-2
TGTGCCAGCAGCTTATCTGAGGGTCTTAGCTCCTACAATGAGCAGTTCTTC
CASSLSEGLSSYNEQFF
>TRBD1|few|TRBJ1-1|TRBV5-1
TGCGCCAGCAGCTCCGGGACAGGGGACACTGAAGCTTTCTTT
CASSSGTGDTEAFF
>.|.|TRBJ1-1|TRBV21-1
TGTGCCAGCAGCACGGACGGCCAGAGGACTGAAGCTTTCTTT
CASSTDGQRTEAFF
>TRBD1|.|TRBJ1-2|TRBV25-1
TGTGCCAGCAGTACACACCAGGGGGCGTATGGCTACACCTTC
CASSTHQGAYGYTF
>.|.|TRBJ1-2|TRBV6-6
TGTGCCAGCAGTTACTATGCCAGTCTCCCCGACTATGGCTACACCTTC
CASSYYASLPDYGYTF
>.|once|TRBJ1-1|TRBV7-3
TGTGCCAGCAGCTTGGTCCAGGGCGCTGAAGCTTTCTTT
CASSLVQGAEAFF
>.|.|TRBJ2-7|TRBV28
TGTGCCAGCAGTTTACATCCGGGACCGGTCGAGCAGTACTTC
CASSLHPGPVEQYF
>TRBD1|.|TRBJ2-7|TRBV6-2/TRBV6-3
TGTGCCAGCAGTTACTCGTACAGGGGGCGCGGGGACGAGCAGTACTTC
CASSYSYRGRGDEQYF
>.|once|TRBJ2-1|TRBV18
TGTGCCAGCTCACGGGGGCGAACGTACAATGAGCAGTTCTTC
CASSRGRTYNEQFF
>.|medium-sized|TRBJ1-1|TRBV11-1
TGTGCCAGCAGCTTAGTAGGGTGGAACACTGAAGCTTTCTTT
CASSLVGWNTEAFF
>.|.|TRBJ1-2|TRBV7-3
TGTGCCAGCAGCTCCTACCCGGCAGGGGCGCCTGGTAACTATGGCTACACCTTC
CASSSYPAGAPGNYGYTF
>TRBD2|.|TRBJ2-1|TRBV28
TGTGCCAGCAGTACTACTAGCGGAAGCTCCTACAATGAGCAGTTCTTC
CASSTTSGSSYNEQFF
>TRBD2|.|TRBJ2-1|TRBV5-4
TGTGCCAGCAGCTTCAGAAGCGGGATGAATGAGCAGTTCTTC
CASSFRSGMNEQFF
>.|.|TRBJ1-2|TRBV5-4
TGTGCCAGCAGCTTCGGCGGCGGCAGGACCACCAACTATGGCTACACCTTC
CASSFGGGRTTNYGYTF
>TRBD1|.|TRBJ1-1|TRBV10-1
TGCGCCAGCAGTGAGGGCGGACAGGCGAACACTGAAGCTTTCTTT
CASSEGGQANTEAFF
>.|.|TRBJ1-5|TRBV27
TGTGCCAGCAGTTTTACCAGGGGTCACAATCAGCCCCAGCATTTT
CASSFTRGHNQPQHF
>.|.|TRBJ2-3|TRBV6-5
TGTGCCAGCAGTTTAGCCCCGGGGGCTAGCACAGATACGCAGTATTTT
CASSLAPGASTDTQYF
>.|.|TRBJ2-2|TRBV18
TGTGCCAGCTCACCACCGAACACCGGGGAGCTGTTTTTT
CASSPPNTGELFF